This T cell receptor (beta chain) appears in the sequencing data of a study of blood T cell repertoires in COVID-19. The wider study: T cells, B-cell-depleted T cells, or PBMCs supplied cDNA or gDNA.

Two negative PCRs, clearance, or symptom resolution characterized the recovered Cohort 3 donors. Original handling: Estimation of nucleated cell counts was performed using reference gene primer amplification. Clones were read by immunoSEQ multiplex PCR, and TCRdb kept only the in-frame ones, dropping some. Clone size and the V and J calls come from that table; the DNA yielded D and trimming. The profile shows some 390,000 clones, more than 80% of them singletons. The sequence came from a young man who had recovered from COVID-19. Material: PBMCs or T cells enriched from blood (not recorded which).

CDR3 protein: CSVDGASGSHEQFF. The CDR3 nucleotides are TGCAGCGTTGATGGGGCTAGCGGGAGTCATGAGCAGTTCTTC. The rearrangement uses TRBV29-1 and TRBJ2-1, with 10 bases fitting TRBD2. The CDR3 runs 14 residues. CDR1 is SQVTM and CDR2 is ANQGSEA in the germline V gene. The trim removed 3 bases at V and 8 bases at J, leaving 7 bases unmatched.